This T cell receptor beta chain originates from a study of T cell responses to AZD1222 COVID-19 vaccine. Overall study: Researchers grouped second doses given at about 4 or about 12 weeks into one pool.

Comments on this clone: What it recognizes is unknown.

Method: immunoSEQ multiplex PCR; TCRdb's copy keeps in-frame clones and lacks some. The sample contains 100,000 to 150,000 clones, over 80% of which appear only once. The CDR3 spans 14 residues. CDR1 GTSNPN and CDR2 SVGIG come from the germline V gene (reference sequence). The V end lost 5 bases, the J end lost 1 base, and 14 bases lay between the germline ends. Study-wide points: Seropositive status at baseline applied to only six AZD1222 recipients.

The sequence was obtained from an adult in good health. This specimen consisted of peripheral blood, obtained on day 0 of AZD1222 vaccination. V gene TRBV30 combines with J gene TRBJ1-1; D ambiguous. CDR3 loop: CAWVGLGANTEAFF. The DNA of the CDR3 is TGTGCCTGGGTTGGATTAGGAGCGAACACTGAAGCTTTCTTT.